This is a list of T cell receptor beta chains from one sample in a study of regulatory T cells in long-lasting Graves disease. TCRdb used MiXCR to reprocess the multiplex PCR reads, holding one entry per CDR3 protein. Here the sample spans approximately 560,000 distinct CDR3 sequences, about 16% being singletons. The same specimen was also included in a second study, on T cells in Graves' hyperthyroidism and ophthalmopathy.

Sequences were derived from peripheral blood mononuclear cells (PBMCs), sampled at new diagnosis, from a patient treated with antithyroid drugs. The receptors originated from a man between 18 and 35 years old with Graves disease. The CDR3 runs from the conserved cysteine through the conserved F or W. Each record gives: J gene, V gene, CDR3 protein.

j_gene: TRBJ2-1; v_gene: TRBV5-1; CDR3aa: CASSRLPSGRVHNEQFF
j_gene: TRBJ2-7; v_gene: TRBV19; CDR3aa: CASSRHGSYEQYF
j_gene: TRBJ2-1; v_gene: TRBV19; CDR3aa: CASSIDTTSYNEQFF
j_gene: TRBJ1-5; v_gene: TRBV5-6; CDR3aa: CASTLGAGISNQPQHF
j_gene: TRBJ2-7; v_gene: TRBV30; CDR3aa: CAWGRGQPYEQYF
j_gene: TRBJ1-5; v_gene: TRBV3-1; CDR3aa: CASSQEGGAGPQHF
j_gene: TRBJ1-5; v_gene: TRBV18; CDR3aa: CASSPGRARNQPQHF
j_gene: TRBJ2-7; v_gene: TRBV5-1; CDR3aa: CASSSGTVIDEQYF
j_gene: TRBJ2-5; v_gene: TRBV25-1; CDR3aa: CATHNRGFETQYF
j_gene: TRBJ1-1; v_gene: TRBV27; CDR3aa: CASSQLGGYTEAFF
j_gene: TRBJ1-1; v_gene: TRBV2; CDR3aa: CASSGGMTVNTEAFF
j_gene: TRBJ1-2; v_gene: TRBV6-1; CDR3aa: CASRGTGGSGYTF
j_gene: TRBJ2-4; v_gene: TRBV2; CDR3aa: CASSSAAGGGEQLF
j_gene: TRBJ2-1; v_gene: TRBV20-1; CDR3aa: CSARDVIRSRRAMYNEQFF
j_gene: TRBJ1-1; v_gene: TRBV28; CDR3aa: CASSLTRDVEAFF
j_gene: TRBJ1-5; v_gene: TRBV3-1; CDR3aa: CASSQDWREDNQPQHF
j_gene: TRBJ2-5; v_gene: TRBV10-2; CDR3aa: CASSEVTGGEETQYF
j_gene: TRBJ2-1; v_gene: TRBV19; CDR3aa: CASTPPGRLAGVRYNEQFF
j_gene: TRBJ1-1; v_gene: TRBV5-1; CDR3aa: CASSGTGVGDTEAFF
j_gene: TRBJ2-7; v_gene: TRBV27; CDR3aa: CASSSGLIPSYEQYF
j_gene: TRBJ2-3; v_gene: TRBV7-9; CDR3aa: CASSLAEVMQYF
j_gene: TRBJ1-2; v_gene: TRBV20-1; CDR3aa: CSAHQGNYGYTF
j_gene: TRBJ2-1; v_gene: TRBV20-1; CDR3aa: CSARGSVDYNEQFF
j_gene: TRBJ2-7; v_gene: TRBV5-6; CDR3aa: CASSLVWEIYEQYF
j_gene: TRBJ1-5; v_gene: TRBV4-2; CDR3aa: CASSQGLGRQPQHF
j_gene: TRBJ2-3; v_gene: TRBV4-2; CDR3aa: CASSQDEGPRRASDTQYF
j_gene: TRBJ1-1; v_gene: TRBV6-2/TRBV6-3; CDR3aa: CARGARVRATEAFF
j_gene: TRBJ2-7; v_gene: TRBV7-9; CDR3aa: CASSLPGTGRYEQYF
j_gene: TRBJ1-2; v_gene: TRBV11-1; CDR3aa: CASSSGQNNYGYTF
j_gene: TRBJ2-1; v_gene: TRBV7-9; CDR3aa: CASSLIGTFGEQFF
j_gene: TRBJ1-1; v_gene: TRBV11-3; CDR3aa: CASAGINTEAFF
j_gene: TRBJ2-2; v_gene: TRBV30; CDR3aa: CACTDYTGELFF
j_gene: TRBJ2-1; v_gene: TRBV5-1; CDR3aa: CASRPTPGQGNEQFF
j_gene: TRBJ1-6; v_gene: TRBV12-3/TRBV12-4; CDR3aa: CASSLVWGPNSPLHF
j_gene: TRBJ2-3; v_gene: TRBV29-1; CDR3aa: CSVAGTSGTYTDTQYF
j_gene: TRBJ2-3; v_gene: TRBV7-3; CDR3aa: CASSLWGLAVTDTQYF
j_gene: TRBJ2-7; v_gene: TRBV2; CDR3aa: CASSDLAGRDTVSLEQYF
j_gene: TRBJ2-2; v_gene: TRBV6-1; CDR3aa: CATWPGELFF
j_gene: TRBJ2-7; v_gene: TRBV9; CDR3aa: CASSWVGTHSSYEQYF
j_gene: TRBJ2-1; v_gene: TRBV6-1; CDR3aa: CASSDGGYYNEQFF
j_gene: TRBJ2-7; v_gene: TRBV28; CDR3aa: CASSFWDRAIEQYF
j_gene: TRBJ1-1; v_gene: TRBV6-1; CDR3aa: CASTLSQGGLTEAFF
j_gene: TRBJ2-6; v_gene: TRBV19; CDR3aa: CASSFGFAGANVLTF
j_gene: TRBJ2-7; v_gene: TRBV20-1; CDR3aa: CSVPDRGIYEQYF
j_gene: TRBJ2-3; v_gene: TRBV3-1; CDR3aa: CASSQEGGTSTDTQYF
j_gene: TRBJ2-7; v_gene: TRBV6-1; CDR3aa: CAISGYLYEQYF
j_gene: TRBJ2-7; v_gene: TRBV19; CDR3aa: CASSIACPGTVTYEQYF
j_gene: TRBJ1-6; v_gene: TRBV7-9; CDR3aa: CASSLRQTSPLHF
j_gene: TRBJ2-1; v_gene: TRBV27; CDR3aa: CASSLSGPGQSYNEQFF
j_gene: TRBJ2-7; v_gene: TRBV5-1; CDR3aa: CASKGTGTYEQYF
j_gene: TRBJ2-7; v_gene: TRBV12-3/TRBV12-4; CDR3aa: CASPASGQGSYEQYF
j_gene: TRBJ1-1; v_gene: TRBV27; CDR3aa: CASRTVDRTMNTEAFF
j_gene: TRBJ1-3; v_gene: TRBV12-3/TRBV12-4; CDR3aa: CASTPTGPSGNTIYF
j_gene: TRBJ1-5; v_gene: TRBV28; CDR3aa: CASSFGAGVQPQHF
j_gene: NA; v_gene: TRBV10-3; CDR3aa: CATTRTGPQETQYF
j_gene: TRBJ2-3; v_gene: TRBV7-6; CDR3aa: CASSLDRETDTRYF
j_gene: TRBJ2-7; v_gene: TRBV20-1; CDR3aa: CSARGTGQGGPEQYF
j_gene: TRBJ1-5; v_gene: TRBV29-1; CDR3aa: CSVLKGPDQPQHF
j_gene: TRBJ2-3; v_gene: TRBV2; CDR3aa: CASSDSSLAGDPDTQYF
j_gene: TRBJ2-7; v_gene: TRBV30; CDR3aa: CARRTSSYEQYF